This TCR beta chain was found in a study of low-dose radiotherapy and immunotherapy resistance in tumors. The sample's time point: before trial treatment. Eligibility was restricted to patients presenting with advanced solid tumors that lacked tumor-infiltrating lymphocytes. This clonotype was counted at least ten times. First-strand cDNA relied on TRAV- and TRBV-specific primers spanning alpha and beta chains. TCRs were amplified for roughly 20 PCR cycles with a constant-region primer and V-primer adapter. Following isolation, mRNA was amplified via in vitro transcription. TCRdb re-analysed the reads in MiXCR, keeping a single row per CDR3 protein. Of 59,000 or so distinct CDR3 sequences in the sample, roughly 29% are singletons; the top ten hold around 6.7%. J lost 4 bases, V lost 6 bases, and 1 base had no gene match. CDR3 length equals 12 residues. Germline V gene sequence: CDR1 MDHEN, CDR2 SYDVKM.

The source is a male donor with rectosigmoid adenocarcinoma. The chain recombines TRBV28 with TRBJ1-2; 8 bases match TRBD1. The specimen comprised PBMCs, sampled before treatment. CDR3 nucleotide sequence: TGTGCCAGCAGGGGACAGGTCTATGGCTACACCTTC. It encodes CASRGQVYGYTF.